These 25 T cell receptor beta chains share one sample of origin, sequenced in a study of T cell repertoires and Cas9 in healthy adults. Clones were sequenced by immunoSEQ multiplex PCR, and TCRdb holds only the in-frame ones, with some missing. In the table there are tens of thousands of clones, approximately 90% of which are singletons. Sequenced input: CD4+ effector T cells (CD127+, CD25-, CD137-, CD154-) from PBMCs; culture status not recorded. These receptors all come from a human donor in good health.

The chain carries TRBV7-2 and TRBJ2-3; 9 bases fit TRBD2. In germline, CDR1 is SGHTA, CDR2 FQGNSA. This CDR3 has 15 amino acids. J lost 4 bases, V lost 5 bases, and 7 bases had no gene match. The CDR3 loop reads CASSPLAGLSDTQYF. The DNA for the CDR3 is TGTGCCAGCAGCCCTCTAGCGGGGCTATCAGATACGCAGTATTTT.

V gene TRBV14 combines with J gene TRBJ2-1, with a tentative D call TRBD1 (5 bases). The CDR3 spans 15 residues. The V and J ends lost 4 bases and 6 bases respectively, with 16 bases between them. CDR1 is SGHDN, CDR2 FVKESK, per germline. Here the CDR3 DNA reads TGTGCCAGCAGCCCAGGGTTCCTGTGGGCCAATGAGCAGTTCTTC. It encodes CASSPGFLWANEQFF.

This clone was seen just once. The J gene is TRBJ2-1, the V gene TRBV6-5; 9 bases match TRBD2. The germline V gene has CDR1 MNHEY and CDR2 SVGAGI. V trimming: 5 bases; J trimming: 8 bases; junction bases outside the gene matches: 7. This CDR3 is 14 amino acids long. CDR3 coding DNA: TGTGCCAGCAGTCAGATAGCGGGGGCGCATGAGCAGTTCTTC. Residues: CASSQIAGAHEQFF.

The gene calls are TRBV5-1 and TRBJ2-3, with D maybe TRBD2 (6 bases). Trimming removed 0 bases at V and 1 base at J, with 12 bases between. From germline, CDR1 is SGHRS and CDR2 YFSETQ. There are 16 residues in the CDR3. CDR3 sequence reads: CASSLAEASGTDTQYF. CDR3 nucleotides: TGCGCCAGCAGCTTGGCCGAGGCTAGCGGCACAGATACGCAGTATTTT.

This clone was observed once. V and J are TRBV11-2 and TRBJ2-7; TRBD2 might be the D (5 bases). This CDR3 has 14 residues. V was shortened by 5 bases and J by 3 bases, with 14 bases between the two germline ends. Germline CDR1 and CDR2: SGHAT and FQNNGV. The CDR3 DNA reads TGTGCCAGCAGCGACGGGGTACGAAACTACGAGCAGTACGTC. Translation: CASSDGVRNYEQYV.

V is TRBV18 and J is TRBJ1-1; D gene unclear. The CDR3 covers 17 residues. V was trimmed by 3 bases and J by 3 bases, leaving 20 bases between them. Germline CDR1 reads KGHSH; CDR2 reads LQKENI. The CDR3 coding sequence is TGTGCCAGCTCACCGCCCTACACTTGGGGAGGATACACTGAAGCTTTCTTT. It encodes CASSPPYTWGGYTEAFF.

The CDR3 reads CASSLEGLGEEQFF. The DNA of the CDR3 is TGTGCCAGCAGCTTAGAGGGACTAGGAGAGGAGCAGTTCTTC. V gene TRBV7-2 combines with J gene TRBJ2-1, with 8 bases that match TRBD2. The CDR3 is 14 amino acids. Losses at the gene ends were 1 base for V and 10 bases for J; bases not matched to a gene: 6. CDR1 is SGHTA, CDR2 FQGNSA, per germline. Based on the CDR3 plus reference TRBV7-2 and TRBJ2-1, the full variable domain is GAGVSQSPSNKVTEKGKDVELRCDPISGHTALYWYRQSLGQGLEFLIYFQGNSAPDKSGLPSDRFSAERTGGSVSTLTIQRTQQEDSAVYLCASSLEGLGEEQFFGPGTRLTVL.

This rearrangement joins TRBV4-1 to TRBJ1-2; 9 bases are a match to TRBD1. The CDR3 extends over 19 amino acids. Germline V gene lookup returns CDR1 MGHRA and CDR2 YSYEKL. Germline trimming cut 3 bases from V and 3 bases from J; bases unmatched to any gene: 17. The CDR3 reads CASSHHPIRDRAPDYGYTF. The CDR3 DNA follows: TGCGCCAGCAGCCATCACCCTATTCGGGACAGGGCGCCAGACTATGGCTACACCTTC.

CDR3 in DNA: TGTGCCAGCAGTTTAACTGCGGGCCGAATGGATCAGCCCCAGCATTTT. The encoded protein is CASSLTAGRMDQPQHF. The J gene is TRBJ1-5, the V gene TRBV28; D not certain. The CDR3 has 16 residues. Germline V gene lookup returns CDR1 MDHEN and CDR2 SYDVKM. V was clipped by 2 bases and J by 5 bases, with 16 bases between them. The full variable domain, in which reference TRBV28 and TRBJ1-5 provide the parts outside the CDR3, is DVKVTQSSRYLVKRTGEKVFLECVQDMDHENMFWYRQDPGLGLRLIYFSYDVKMKEKGDIPEGYSVSREKKERFSLILESASTNQTSMYLCASSLTAGRMDQPQHFGDGTRLSIL.

This chain connects TRBV11-3 to TRBJ2-3; either TRBD1 or TRBD2 may fit D (5 bases each). Trimming removed 3 bases at V and 5 bases at J, with 12 bases between. The CDR3 contains 14 residues. Germline V gene data show CDR1 as SGHNT and CDR2 as YENEEA. The CDR3, as DNA: TGTGCCAGCAGCTTCTCCGGGGCGGGAGATACGCAGTATTTT. It translates to CASSFSGAGDTQYF.

The chain combines TRBV4-3 with TRBJ2-3; perhaps TRBD2 as D (6 bases). V was clipped by 3 bases and J by 0 bases, with 22 bases between them. The CDR3 spans 19 residues. Germline V lookup: CDR1 LGHNA, CDR2 YSLEER. CDR3 in DNA: TGCGCCAGCAGCCATGGTATCGCGGGGCCAGAGGGTAGCACAGATACGCAGTATTTT. This gives the protein CASSHGIAGPEGSTDTQYF.

The chain is built from TRBV6-5 and TRBJ2-2, with D tentatively TRBD1 (5 bases). V lost 7 bases, J lost 5 bases, and 17 bases lay in between. The CDR3 totals 15 residues. CDR1 and CDR2 from the germline V gene are MNHEY and SVGAGI. In DNA form, the CDR3 reads TGTGCCAGCAAAGAATCAGGGATCGGGACCGGGGAGCTGTTTTTT. Amino acids: CASKESGIGTGELFF.

V gene TRBV6-5 combines with J gene TRBJ1-1; D gene uncertain. Germline V CDR1 and CDR2: MNHEY, SVGAGI. The CDR3 is 14 residues long. The V and J ends lost 2 bases and 1 base respectively, with 8 bases between them. Written as DNA, the CDR3 is TGTGCCAGCAGTTACGGGTCTGAGAACACTGAAGCTTTCTTT. It translates to CASSYGSENTEAFF.

V gene TRBV4-2 combines with J gene TRBJ2-3; D ambiguous. This CDR3 region has 10 residues. V lost 4 bases and J lost 12, with 8 bases in between. In germline, CDR1 is LGHNA, CDR2 YNFKEQ. The CDR3 loop reads CASSLRYQYF. In nucleotides, the CDR3 is TGTGCCAGCAGCCTACGATATCAGTATTTT.

This clone was counted once. The V gene is TRBV28, the J gene TRBJ1-1; 9 positions agree with TRBD1. The CDR3 runs to 14 residues. V lost 11 bases to trimming and J lost 2 bases; unmatched junction nucleotides: 9. Germline values: CDR1 MDHEN, CDR2 SYDVKM. The CDR3 reads CAHSRGQGNTEAFF. The CDR3 DNA reads TGTGCCCATTCCCGGGGACAGGGTAACACTGAAGCTTTCTTT.

The chain carries TRBV7-3 and TRBJ2-3; no clear D gene. The CDR3 has 13 residues. Germline V gene lookup returns CDR1 SGHTA and CDR2 FQGTGA. V was clipped by 5 bases and J by 6 bases, with 12 bases between them. This CDR3 is CASSPTPRDTQYF. The CDR3 nucleotides are TGTGCCAGCAGCCCTACACCCCGGGATACGCAGTATTTT.

The rearrangement joins TRBV6-5 to TRBJ1-6, with TRBD1 identical over 9 bases. The CDR3 consists of 15 residues. CDR1 is MNHEY, CDR2 SVGAGI, per germline. The V gene end was trimmed by 6 bases and the J gene end by 9 bases; junction bases not matched to a gene: 9. The CDR3 loop reads CASSRSGTGPSPLHF. The DNA for the CDR3 is TGTGCCAGCAGCCGCAGCGGGACAGGGCCTTCACCCCTCCACTTT.

The chain combines TRBV13 with TRBJ2-6; possible D gene TRBD2, 5 bases. CDR3 size: 16 residues. Trimming pared 3 bases from V and 0 bases from J, leaving 9 bases between. Germline values: CDR1 PRHDT, CDR2 FYEKMQ (reference sequence). The CDR3 sequence: CASSFGRGSGANVLTF. The CDR3 bases are TGTGCCAGCAGCTTCGGACGGGGCTCTGGGGCCAACGTCCTGACTTTC.

The chain carries TRBV6-1 and TRBJ2-1; TRBD2 matches 8 bases. There are 13 residues in the CDR3. The junction had 6 bases not matched to a gene; V was cut back by 6 bases and J by 8 bases. Germline CDR1 is MNHNS and CDR2 is SASEGT. The DNA for the CDR3 is TGTGCCAGCAGCCCGGGACTAGGGTATGAGCAGTTCTTC. Its protein product is CASSPGLGYEQFF.

The rearrangement uses TRBV9 and TRBJ2-7, with TRBD2 matching 7 bases. The V gene end was trimmed by 0 bases and the J gene end by 6 bases; junction bases not matched to a gene: 6. This CDR3 comprises 14 residues. From germline, CDR1 is SGDLS and CDR2 YYNGEE. The CDR3, as DNA: TGTGCCAGCAGCGTAGTTGGGACTACCTCCGAGCAGTACTTC. The encoded protein is CASSVVGTTSEQYF.

In DNA, the CDR3 is TGTGCCTGGAGTGAGCAGGGGACCTATAATTCACCCCTCCACTTT. Protein product: CAWSEQGTYNSPLHF. The chain employs TRBV30 and TRBJ1-6; D is possibly TRBD1 (6 bases). CDR1 is GTSNPN, CDR2 SVGIG, per germline (reference sequence). CDR3 length: 15 residues. V lost 1 base and J 2 bases, leaving 9 bases between the germline ends. Variable domain in full (rest from reference TRBV30 and TRBJ1-6): SQTIHQWPATLVQPVGSPLSLECTVEGTSNPNLYWYRQAAGRGLQLLFYSVGIGQISSEVPQNLSASRPQDRQFILSSKKLLLSDSGFYLCAWSEQGTYNSPLHFGNGTRLTVT.

This clone was recorded only once. This chain's CDR3 is CASSFLGLSNTEAFF. The CDR3 region has the DNA TGTGCCAGCAGCTTCCTTGGGCTATCGAACACTGAAGCTTTCTTT. The V and J genes are TRBV7-2 and TRBJ1-1; D ambiguous. V lost 3 bases and J lost 1, with 12 bases in between. Germline assignment: CDR1 SGHTA and CDR2 FQGNSA. CDR3 length equals 15 residues.

The gene calls are TRBV7-9 and TRBJ1-5, with TRBD1 as a possible D gene (5 bases). CDR3 length: 17 residues. Germline lookup yields CDR1 SEHNR and CDR2 FQNEAQ (reference sequence). Between the trimmed V and J ends, which lost 1 base and 6 bases, there was a span of 19 bases. The CDR3 loop reads CASSLGRERASGQPQHF. The CDR3 nucleotides read TGTGCCAGCAGCTTAGGCAGGGAGAGGGCTTCGGGTCAGCCCCAGCATTTT.

This clone was found once. V and J are TRBV6-5 and TRBJ1-2, with D uncertain. CDR3 length equals 13 residues. Germline loops: CDR1 MNHEY, CDR2 SVGAGI. The germline V and J ends were trimmed by 5 bases and 3 bases, with 10 bases remaining between them. The chain's CDR3 is CASSTRKHYGYTF. CDR3 coding DNA: TGTGCCAGCAGTACCAGGAAGCACTATGGCTACACCTTC.

The J gene is TRBJ1-5, the V gene TRBV29-1, with TRBD1 as a possible D gene (5 bases). V lost 4 bases and J lost 3, with 7 bases in between. The V gene's germline CDR1 is SQVTM and CDR2 ANQGSEA. The CDR3 has 12 residues. CDR3: CSVGQPNQPQHF. In DNA form, the CDR3 reads TGCAGCGTTGGACAGCCCAATCAGCCCCAGCATTTT. Supplemented by reference TRBV29-1 and TRBJ1-5, the full variable domain reads SAVISQKPSRDICQRGTSLTIQCQVDSQVTMMFWYRQQPGQSLTLIATANQGSEATYESGFVIDKFPISRPNLTFSTLTVSNMSPEDSSIYLCSVGQPNQPQHFGDGTRLSIL.